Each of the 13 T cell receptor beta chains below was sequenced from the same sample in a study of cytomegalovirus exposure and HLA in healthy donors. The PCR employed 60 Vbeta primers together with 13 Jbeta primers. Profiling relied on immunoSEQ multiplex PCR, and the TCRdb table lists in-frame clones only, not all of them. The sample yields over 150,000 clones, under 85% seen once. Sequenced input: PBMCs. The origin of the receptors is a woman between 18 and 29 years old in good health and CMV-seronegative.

The CDR3 reads CASSEGHSYNEQFF. CDR3 coding DNA: TGTGCCAGCAGTGAAGGGCACTCCTACAATGAGCAGTTCTTC. The rearrangement joins TRBV6-1 to TRBJ2-1, with D unresolved. The V gene's germline CDR1 is MNHNS and CDR2 SASEGT. V was trimmed by 1 base and J by 0 bases, leaving 4 bases between them. The CDR3 has 14 residues.

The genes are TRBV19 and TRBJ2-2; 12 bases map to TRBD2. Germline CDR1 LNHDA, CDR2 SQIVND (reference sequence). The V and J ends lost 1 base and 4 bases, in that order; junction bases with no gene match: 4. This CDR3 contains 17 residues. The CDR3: CASSIGLAGVVTGELFF. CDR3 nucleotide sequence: TGTGCCAGTAGTATAGGACTAGCGGGGGTGGTCACCGGGGAGCTGTTTTTT.

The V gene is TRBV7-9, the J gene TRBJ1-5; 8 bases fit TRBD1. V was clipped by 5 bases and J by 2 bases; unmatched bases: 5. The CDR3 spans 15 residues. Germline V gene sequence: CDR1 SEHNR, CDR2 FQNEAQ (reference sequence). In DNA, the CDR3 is TGTGCCAGCAGCCCTGGACAGGGAGGCAATCAGCCCCAGCATTTT. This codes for CASSPGQGGNQPQHF.

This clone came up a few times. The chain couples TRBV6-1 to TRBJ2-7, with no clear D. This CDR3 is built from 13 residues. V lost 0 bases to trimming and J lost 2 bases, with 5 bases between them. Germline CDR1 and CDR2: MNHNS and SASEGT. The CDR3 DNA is TGTGCCAGCAGTGAAGCGAGCCCCTACGAGCAGTACTTC. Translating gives CASSEASPYEQYF.

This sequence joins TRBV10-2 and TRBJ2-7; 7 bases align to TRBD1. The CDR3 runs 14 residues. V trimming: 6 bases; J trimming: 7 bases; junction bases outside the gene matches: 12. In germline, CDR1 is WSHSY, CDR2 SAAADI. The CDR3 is CASSIRQGPGEQYF. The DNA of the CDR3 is TGCGCCAGCAGCATAAGACAGGGCCCCGGGGAGCAGTACTTC.

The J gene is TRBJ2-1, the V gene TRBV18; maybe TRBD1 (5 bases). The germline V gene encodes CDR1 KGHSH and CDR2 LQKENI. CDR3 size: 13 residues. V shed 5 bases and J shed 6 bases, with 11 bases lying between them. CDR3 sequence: CASSVQGINEQFF. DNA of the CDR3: TGTGCCAGCTCAGTCCAGGGTATCAATGAGCAGTTCTTC.

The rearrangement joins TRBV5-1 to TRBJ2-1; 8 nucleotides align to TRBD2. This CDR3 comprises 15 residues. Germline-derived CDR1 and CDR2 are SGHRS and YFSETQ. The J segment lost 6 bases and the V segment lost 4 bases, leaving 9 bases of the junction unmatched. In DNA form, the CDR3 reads TGCGCCAGCAGCCTCATCACTACTAGCGGCAATGAGCAGTTCTTC. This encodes CASSLITTSGNEQFF.

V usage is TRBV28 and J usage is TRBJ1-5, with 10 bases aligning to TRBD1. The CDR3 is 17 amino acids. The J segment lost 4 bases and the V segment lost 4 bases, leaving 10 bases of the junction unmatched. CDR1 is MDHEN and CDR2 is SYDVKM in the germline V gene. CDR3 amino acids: CASSWGRTGGGNQPQHF. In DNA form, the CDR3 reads TGTGCCAGCAGTTGGGGCCGGACAGGGGGTGGAAATCAGCCCCAGCATTTT.

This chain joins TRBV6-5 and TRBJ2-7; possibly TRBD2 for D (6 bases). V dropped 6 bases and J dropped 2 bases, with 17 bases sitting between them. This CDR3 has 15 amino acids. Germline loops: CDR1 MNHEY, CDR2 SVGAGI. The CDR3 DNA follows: TGTGCCAGCAGCCCTAATCCGGCGGGGCCCTACGAGCAGTACTTC. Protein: CASSPNPAGPYEQYF.

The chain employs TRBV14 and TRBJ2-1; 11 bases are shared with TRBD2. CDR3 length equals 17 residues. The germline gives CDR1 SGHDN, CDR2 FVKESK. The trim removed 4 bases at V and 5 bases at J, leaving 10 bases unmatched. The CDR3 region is CASSPRLTSGGNNEQFF. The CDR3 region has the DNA TGTGCCAGCAGCCCCCGCCTAACTAGCGGGGGAAACAATGAGCAGTTCTTC.

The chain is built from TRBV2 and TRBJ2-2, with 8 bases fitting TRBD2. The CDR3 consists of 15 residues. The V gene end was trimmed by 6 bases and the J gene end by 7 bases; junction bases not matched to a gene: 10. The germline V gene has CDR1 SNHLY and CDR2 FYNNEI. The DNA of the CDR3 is TGTGCCAGCAGCGTAAGGGGACTAGTCTACGGGGAGCTGTTTTTT. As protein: CASSVRGLVYGELFF.

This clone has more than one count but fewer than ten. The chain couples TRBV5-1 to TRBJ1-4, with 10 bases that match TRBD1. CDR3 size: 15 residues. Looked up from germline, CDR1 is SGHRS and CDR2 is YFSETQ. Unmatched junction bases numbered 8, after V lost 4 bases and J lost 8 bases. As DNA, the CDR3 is TGCGCCAGCAGCATTGCCGGGACAGGGGACGAAAAACTGTTTTTT. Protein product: CASSIAGTGDEKLFF. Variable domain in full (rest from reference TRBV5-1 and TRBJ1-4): KAGVTQTPRYLIKTRGQQVTLSCSPISGHRSVSWYQQTPGQGLQFLFEYFSETQRNKGNFPGRFSGRQFSNSRSEMNVSTLELGDSALYLCASSIAGTGDEKLFFGSGTQLSVL.

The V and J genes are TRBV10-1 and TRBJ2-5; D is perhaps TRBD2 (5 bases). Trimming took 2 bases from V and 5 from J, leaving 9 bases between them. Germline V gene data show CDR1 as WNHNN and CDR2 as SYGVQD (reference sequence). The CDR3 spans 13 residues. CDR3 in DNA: TGCGCCAGCAGTGAGCGGGGTTGGGAGACCCAGTACTTC. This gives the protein CASSERGWETQYF.